These 13 T cell receptor beta chains were all obtained from the same sample, sequenced in a study of tumor-infiltrating lymphocytes in primary liver carcinoma. For each extraction, RNA and DNA were obtained together from about 20-30 mg of unsorted bulk tissue. TCR beta cDNA was prepared out of roughly 0.5 ug total RNA by means of a constant-region primer. Construction of TCR beta libraries relied on three successive nested multiplex PCR rounds employing slightly modified ARM-PCR. In the first two PCR rounds, TRBV1-TRBV30 forward primers were paired with a C-beta reverse primer, and each round lasted nine to ten cycles. TCRdb recomputed calls from the multiplex PCR reads with MiXCR, one row per CDR3 protein. The sample includes 50,000 to 70,000 distinct CDR3 sequences, over 65% of them seen just once. Sequencing used liver tumor tissue from sampling region 2. Subset noted: tumor region T2, inferior pole. These receptors were obtained from a man in his forties or fifties with primary liver carcinoma and hepatitis B virus infection.

A remark on this clonotype: The junction and the germline gene differ at one end; a read error may be behind it. The chain carries TRBV11-1 and TRBJ2-5; 9 positions agree with TRBD2. The germline gives CDR1 SGHAT, CDR2 FQDESV (reference sequence). The CDR3 contains 15 residues. The DNA for the CDR3 is TGTACCAGCAGCTTCTCCTCCGGGACTAGCGAGACCCAGTACTTC. It yields the protein CTSSFSSGTSETQYF.

This chain connects TRBV29-1 to TRBJ2-5; 12 bases fit TRBD1. The germline V gene encodes CDR1 SQVTM and CDR2 ANQGSEA. This CDR3 is 15 amino acids long. V dropped 2 bases and J dropped 8; count of bases not matched to a gene: 9. This CDR3 is CSVERDRGRSETQYF. The CDR3 nucleotides read TGCAGCGTTGAAAGGGACAGGGGGCGGTCAGAAACCCAGTACTTC.

This clonotype was detected once. With a much larger clone just one base away, this may be a read error. The CDR3: CVSSLWTGGNQPQHF. The CDR3 DNA sequence: TGTGTCAGCAGCCTCTGGACAGGGGGGAATCAGCCCCAGCATTTT. The chain recombines TRBV28 with TRBJ1-5; 10 nucleotides align to TRBD1. CDR1 is MDHEN and CDR2 is SYDVKM in the germline V gene. This CDR3 spans 15 amino acids.

As to this clonotype: A much larger clone lies a single base off, so this may be a read error. The chain carries TRBV6-6 and TRBJ2-7; no definite D call. The CDR3 loop spans 11 amino acids. Looked up from germline, CDR1 is MNHNY and CDR2 is SVGAGI (reference sequence). The CDR3: CANSTKDEQYF. CDR3 sequence (DNA): TGTGCCAACAGTACTAAAGACGAGCAGTACTTC.

The chain employs TRBV4-1 and TRBJ2-7; D remains unclear. The CDR3 runs 13 residues. With 6 bases removed from V and 10 bases from J, the gap between germline ends came to 19 bases. From germline, CDR1 is MGHRA and CDR2 YSYEKL. CDR3 residues: CASSPGRWYNQYF. The CDR3 DNA sequence: TGCGCCAGCAGTCCGGGCCGTTGGTACAACCAGTACTTC.

Worth noting for this clonotype: Compared with germline, one end of the junction differs, possibly owing to a read error. V usage is TRBV4-3 and J usage is TRBJ1-5; D unresolved. This CDR3 comprises 15 residues. Germline V CDR1 and CDR2: LGHNA, YSLEER. CDR3 nucleotides: TGCACCAGCAGCAGTGTGGCGTATAGCAATCAGCCCCCGCATTTC. This gives the protein CTSSSVAYSNQPPHF.

This clonotype was counted a single time. Being one base from a much bigger clone, this may be a read error. The DNA of the CDR3 is TGTGCCACCAGTGATCCAATGGATAGGCAGTATTTT. Translation gives CATSDPMDRQYF. This rearrangement joins TRBV24-1 to TRBJ2-3, with unresolved D. Germline CDR1 is KGHDR and CDR2 is SFDVKD. The length of the CDR3 is 12 residues.

As concerns this clonotype: The junction and the germline gene differ at one end; a read error may be behind it. V is TRBV29-1 and J is TRBJ2-1; 7 bases match TRBD2. Germline lookup yields CDR1 SQVTM and CDR2 ANQGSEA. This CDR3 comprises 12 residues. The CDR3 nucleotides are TGCAGCGTGCGACGGGGGGAGAATGAGCAGTTCTTT. Its translation: CSVRRGENEQFF.

Notes on this clonotype: A much larger clone lies one base from this, so it may be a read error. The V and J genes are TRBV5-1 and TRBJ2-1; TRBD2 matches 12 bases. Germline values: CDR1 SGHRS, CDR2 YFSETQ. The CDR3 contains 20 residues. The CDR3 coding sequence is TGCACCAGCAGCCAGAAACTACTAGCGGGAGGCCCCCGCTCCTACAATGAGCAGTTCTTC. Amino acids: CTSSQKLLAGGPRSYNEQFF.

This chain links TRBV28 with TRBJ1-5; D not certain. Germline loops: CDR1 MDHEN, CDR2 SYDVKM. V lost 8 bases and J 3 bases, leaving 8 bases between the germline ends. This CDR3 has 12 residues. The CDR3 DNA sequence: TGTGCCAGCCGCACGCCCAATCAGCCCCAGCATTTT. Translation gives CASRTPNQPQHF.

The V and J genes are TRBV4-1 and TRBJ2-3; 10 bases align to TRBD2. Germline CDR1 and CDR2: MGHRA and YSYEKL. V gave up 11 bases and J gave up 6 bases; unmatched junction bases: 23. The CDR3 extends over 18 amino acids. CDR3 loop: CAGYQTIALAGVTDTQYF. The CDR3 region has the DNA TGCGCCGGCTACCAGACCATTGCCCTAGCGGGGGTCACCGATACGCAGTATTTT.

The V gene is TRBV4-3, the J gene TRBJ2-7; TRBD2 matches 12 bases. The CDR3 contains 15 residues. Trimming took 9 bases from V and 9 from J; bases not matched to a gene: 15. Germline V gene sequence: CDR1 LGHNA, CDR2 YSLEER. CDR3 in amino acids: CARNQELAGGHGQYF. The CDR3 DNA reads TGCGCCAGGAACCAGGAGCTAGCGGGAGGGCACGGGCAGTACTTC.

In this sample, this clonotype turned up many times. A much larger clone sits a single nucleotide away, making a read error possible. The genes are TRBV6-5 and TRBJ2-1; the match to TRBD1 covers 8 bases. This CDR3 has 14 residues. The germline CDR1 and CDR2 sequences are MNHEY and SVGAGI. CDR3: CTSSYLTGGNEQFF. CDR3 sequence (DNA): TGTACCAGCAGTTACCTCACAGGGGGCAATGAGCAGTTCTTC.